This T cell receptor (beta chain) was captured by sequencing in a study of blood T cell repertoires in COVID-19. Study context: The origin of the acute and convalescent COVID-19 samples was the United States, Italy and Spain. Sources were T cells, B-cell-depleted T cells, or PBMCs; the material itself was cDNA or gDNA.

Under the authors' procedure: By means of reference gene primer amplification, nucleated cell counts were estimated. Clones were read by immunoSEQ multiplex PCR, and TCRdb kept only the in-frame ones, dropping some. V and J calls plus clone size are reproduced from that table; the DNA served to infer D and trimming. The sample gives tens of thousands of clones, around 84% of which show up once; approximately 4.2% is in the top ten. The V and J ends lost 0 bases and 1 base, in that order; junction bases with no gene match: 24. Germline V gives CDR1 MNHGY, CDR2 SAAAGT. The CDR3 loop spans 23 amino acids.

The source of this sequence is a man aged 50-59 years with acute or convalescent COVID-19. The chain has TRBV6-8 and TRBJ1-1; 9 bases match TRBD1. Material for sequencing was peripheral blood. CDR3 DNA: TGTGCCAGCAGTTACTCTTGGGACAGGGTGATCTCTAGGGGAACTTGTAAGAACACTGAAGCTTTCTTT. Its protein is CASSYSWDRVISRGTCKNTEAFF.